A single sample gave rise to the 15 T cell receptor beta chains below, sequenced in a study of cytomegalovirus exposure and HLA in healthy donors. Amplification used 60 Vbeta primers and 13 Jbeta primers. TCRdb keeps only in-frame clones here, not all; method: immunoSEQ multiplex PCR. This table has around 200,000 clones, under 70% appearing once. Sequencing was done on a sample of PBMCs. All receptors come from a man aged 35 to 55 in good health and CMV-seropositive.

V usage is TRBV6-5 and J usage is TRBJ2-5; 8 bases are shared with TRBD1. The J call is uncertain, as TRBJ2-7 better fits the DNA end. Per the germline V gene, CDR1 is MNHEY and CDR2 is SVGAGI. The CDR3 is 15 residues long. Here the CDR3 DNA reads TGTGCCAGCAGATCCGGACAGGGAAGCTCCTACGAGCAGTACTTC. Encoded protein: CASRSGQGSSYEQYF.

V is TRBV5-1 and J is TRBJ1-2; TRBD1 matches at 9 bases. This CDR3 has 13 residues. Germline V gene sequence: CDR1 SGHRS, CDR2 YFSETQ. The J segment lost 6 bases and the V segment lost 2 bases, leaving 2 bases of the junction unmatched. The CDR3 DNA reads TGCGCCAGCAGCTTAGGACAGGGGCATGGCTACACCTTC. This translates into CASSLGQGHGYTF.

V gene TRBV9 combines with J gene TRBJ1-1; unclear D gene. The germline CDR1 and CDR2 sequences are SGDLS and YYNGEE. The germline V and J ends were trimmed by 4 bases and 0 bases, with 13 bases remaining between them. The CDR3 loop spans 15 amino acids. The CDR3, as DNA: TGTGCCAGCAGCCCCCGGGATTCCATGAACACTGAAGCTTTCTTT. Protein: CASSPRDSMNTEAFF.

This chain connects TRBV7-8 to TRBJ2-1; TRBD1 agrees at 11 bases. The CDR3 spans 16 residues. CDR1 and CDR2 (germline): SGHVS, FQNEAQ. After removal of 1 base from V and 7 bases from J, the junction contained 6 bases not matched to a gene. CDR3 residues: CASSLGWGTGGNEQFF. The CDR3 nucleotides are TGTGCCAGCAGCTTAGGGTGGGGGACAGGGGGAAATGAGCAGTTCTTC.

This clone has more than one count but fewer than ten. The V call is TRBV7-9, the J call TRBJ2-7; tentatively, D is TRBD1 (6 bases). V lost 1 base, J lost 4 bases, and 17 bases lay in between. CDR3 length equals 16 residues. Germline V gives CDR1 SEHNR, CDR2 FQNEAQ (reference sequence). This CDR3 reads CASSLGGGHEAYEQYF. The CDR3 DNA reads TGTGCCAGCAGCTTAGGTGGGGGACACGAAGCTTACGAGCAGTACTTC.

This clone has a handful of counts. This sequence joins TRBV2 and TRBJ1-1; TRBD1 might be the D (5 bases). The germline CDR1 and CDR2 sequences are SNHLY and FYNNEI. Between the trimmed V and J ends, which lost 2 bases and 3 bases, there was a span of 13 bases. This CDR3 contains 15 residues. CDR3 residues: CASSESLGRDTEAFF. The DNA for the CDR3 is TGTGCCAGCAGTGAATCGTTGGGGCGCGACACTGAAGCTTTCTTT.

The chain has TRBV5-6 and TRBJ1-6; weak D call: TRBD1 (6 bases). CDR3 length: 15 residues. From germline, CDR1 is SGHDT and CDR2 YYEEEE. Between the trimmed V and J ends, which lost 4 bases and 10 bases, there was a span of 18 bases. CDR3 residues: CASSGGGRARSPLHF. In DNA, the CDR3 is TGTGCCAGCAGCGGGGGGGGGCGCGCACGGTCACCCCTCCACTTT.

CDR3 in amino acids: CASSPTGTYMNTEAFF. CDR3 in DNA: TGTGCCAGCAGCCCGACAGGGACTTATATGAACACTGAAGCTTTCTTT. The V and J genes are TRBV6-6 and TRBJ1-1; TRBD1 agrees at 7 bases. The CDR3 is 16 residues long. Losses at the gene ends were 6 bases for V and 0 bases for J; bases not matched to a gene: 10. CDR1 is MNHNY and CDR2 is SVGAGI in the germline V gene (reference sequence).

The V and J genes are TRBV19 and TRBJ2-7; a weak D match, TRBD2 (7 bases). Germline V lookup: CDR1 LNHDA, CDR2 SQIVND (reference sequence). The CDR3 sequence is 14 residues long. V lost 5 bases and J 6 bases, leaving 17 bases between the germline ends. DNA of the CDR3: TGTGCCAGTAGTCCGGTGGGGGGGCCGAGCGAGCAGTACTTC. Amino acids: CASSPVGGPSEQYF.

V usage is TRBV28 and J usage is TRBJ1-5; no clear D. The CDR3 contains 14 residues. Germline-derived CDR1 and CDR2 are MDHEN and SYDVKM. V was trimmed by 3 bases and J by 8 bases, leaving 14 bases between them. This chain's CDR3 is CASSFIGGEKPQHF. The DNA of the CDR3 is TGTGCCAGCAGTTTCATCGGCGGAGAGAAGCCCCAGCATTTT. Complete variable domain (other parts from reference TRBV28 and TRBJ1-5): DVKVTQSSRYLVKRTGEKVFLECVQDMDHENMFWYRQDPGLGLRLIYFSYDVKMKEKGDIPEGYSVSREKKERFSLILESASTNQTSMYLCASSFIGGEKPQHFGDGTRLSIL.

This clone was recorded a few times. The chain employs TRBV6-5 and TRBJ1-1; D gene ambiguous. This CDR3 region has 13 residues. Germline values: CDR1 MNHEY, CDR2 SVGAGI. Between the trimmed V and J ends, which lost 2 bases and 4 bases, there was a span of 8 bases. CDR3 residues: CASSYRESTEAFF. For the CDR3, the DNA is TGTGCCAGCAGTTACAGGGAGAGCACTGAAGCTTTCTTT.

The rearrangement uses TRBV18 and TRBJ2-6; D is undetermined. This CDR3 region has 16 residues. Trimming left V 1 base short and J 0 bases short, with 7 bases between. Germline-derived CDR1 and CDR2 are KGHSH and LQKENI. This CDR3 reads CASSPLALSGANVLTF. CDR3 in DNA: TGTGCCAGCTCACCACTAGCCCTCTCTGGGGCCAACGTCCTGACTTTC.

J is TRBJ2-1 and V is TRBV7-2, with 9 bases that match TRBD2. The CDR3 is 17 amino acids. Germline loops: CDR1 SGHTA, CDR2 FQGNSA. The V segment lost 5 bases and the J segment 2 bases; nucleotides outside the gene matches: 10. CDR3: CASSPQSGGPPYNEQFF. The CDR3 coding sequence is TGTGCCAGCAGCCCCCAAAGCGGGGGGCCCCCCTACAATGAGCAGTTCTTC. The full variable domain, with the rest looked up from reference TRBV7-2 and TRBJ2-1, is GAGVSQSPSNKVTEKGKDVELRCDPISGHTALYWYRQSLGQGLEFLIYFQGNSAPDKSGLPSDRFSAERTGGSVSTLTIQRTQQEDSAVYLCASSPQSGGPPYNEQFFGPGTRLTVL.

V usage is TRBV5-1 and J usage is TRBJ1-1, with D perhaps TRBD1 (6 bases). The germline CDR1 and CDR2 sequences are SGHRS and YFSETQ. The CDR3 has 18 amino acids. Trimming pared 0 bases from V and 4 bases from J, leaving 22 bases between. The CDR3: CASSLVVRGGLASTEAFF. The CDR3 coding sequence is TGCGCCAGCAGCTTGGTGGTTCGGGGGGGGCTAGCGAGCACTGAAGCTTTCTTT.

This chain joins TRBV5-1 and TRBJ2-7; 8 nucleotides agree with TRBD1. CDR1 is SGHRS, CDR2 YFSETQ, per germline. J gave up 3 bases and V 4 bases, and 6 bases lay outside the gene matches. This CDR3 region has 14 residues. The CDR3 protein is CASSVDRGRYEQYF. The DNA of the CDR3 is TGCGCCAGCAGCGTCGACAGGGGACGCTACGAGCAGTACTTC.